Each of the 10 T cell receptor beta chains below was sequenced from the same sample in a study of OX40 agonist ivuxolimab in advanced cancers. TCRdb's copy holds only in-frame clones and misses some; the assay was immunoSEQ multiplex PCR. The sample has about 12,000 clones; about 81% are singletons. The sample consisted of CD4+ or CD8+ T cells sorted from blood, taken in a trial of the OX40 agonist ivuxolimab. The source is an adult with an advanced solid tumor such as melanoma, head and neck, liver or kidney cancer.

This rearrangement joins TRBV7-3 to TRBJ2-5; D possibly corresponds to TRBD1 (7 bases). The CDR3 contains 14 residues. V lost 6 bases, J lost 3 bases, and 14 bases lay in between. CDR1 and CDR2 from the germline V gene are SGHTA and FQGTGA. The CDR3 spells CASRDPGGKETQYF. CDR3 sequence (DNA): TGTGCCAGCAGGGATCCAGGGGGGAAAGAGACCCAGTACTTC.

The chain couples TRBV15 to TRBJ2-4, with no clear D. CDR1 is LNHNV and CDR2 is YYDKDF in the germline V gene (reference sequence). The CDR3 extends over 14 amino acids. The V end lost 6 bases, the J end lost 1 base, and 10 bases lay between the germline ends. The CDR3 spells CATRPSRAKNIQYF. The CDR3 DNA reads TGTGCCACCAGGCCCAGCCGGGCCAAAAACATTCAGTACTTC. Together with reference TRBV15 and TRBJ2-4, the CDR3 gives the full variable domain: DAMVIQNPRYQVTQFGKPVTLSCSQTLNHNVMYWYQQKSSQAPKLLFHYYDKDFNNEADTPDNFQSRRPNTSFCFLDIRSPGLGDTAMYLCATRPSRAKNIQYFGAGTRLSVL.

This chain links TRBV29-1 with TRBJ2-1, with 9 bases fitting TRBD1. J was trimmed by 6 bases and V by 3 bases; bases with no gene match: 6. The CDR3 is 14 residues long. Germline-derived CDR1 and CDR2 are SQVTM and ANQGSEA. The CDR3 nucleotides are TGCAGCGTTGACGACAGGGGGTATGTCAATGAGCAGTTCTTC. This translates into CSVDDRGYVNEQFF.

This clone was seen only a few times. The V and J genes are TRBV5-6 and TRBJ2-7, with a tentative D call TRBD1 (5 bases). Germline V CDR1 and CDR2: SGHDT, YYEEEE. Deletions cut 0 bases from V and 2 bases from J, with 6 bases between. The length of the CDR3 is 13 residues. CDR3 sequence: CASSLGTTYEQYF. CDR3 nucleotide sequence: TGTGCCAGCAGCTTGGGGACAACCTACGAGCAGTACTTC.

CDR3 protein: CASSPRPGTENSNQPQHF. CDR3 in DNA: TGTGCCAGCAGTCCACGTCCCGGGACAGAGAATAGCAATCAGCCCCAGCATTTT. The chain joins TRBV28 to TRBJ1-5; 7 nucleotides align to TRBD1. The CDR3 loop spans 18 amino acids. V dropped 5 bases and J dropped 0; count of bases not matched to a gene: 13. Per germline, CDR1 MDHEN and CDR2 SYDVKM.

The gene calls are TRBV27 and TRBJ2-7; 9 bases agree with TRBD1. J gave up 5 bases and V 0 bases, and 5 bases lay outside the gene matches. CDR3 length equals 15 residues. Germline V gene data show CDR1 as MNHEY and CDR2 as SMNVEV (reference sequence). This CDR3 reads CASSLSGDRDHEQYF. CDR3 nucleotides: TGTGCCAGCAGTTTATCGGGGGACAGGGATCACGAGCAGTACTTC.

The rearrangement links TRBV6-1 to TRBJ1-4; a possible D gene is TRBD1 (5 bases). Germline V lookup: CDR1 MNHNS, CDR2 SASEGT. The CDR3 sequence is 13 residues long. The V and J ends lost 3 bases and 6 bases respectively, with 8 bases between them. CDR3 sequence (DNA): TGTGCCAGCAGTGAGGGGGTATATGAAAAACTGTTTTTT. Translated, it gives CASSEGVYEKLFF.

The chain joins TRBV5-1 to TRBJ2-7, with D possibly TRBD1 on 6 matching bases. The CDR3 loop spans 17 amino acids. Germline V CDR1 and CDR2: SGHRS, YFSETQ. The V gene lost 0 bases and the J gene lost 2 bases, with 18 bases spanning the gap. Here the CDR3 reads CASSLVWSRDITYEQYF. The CDR3 nucleotides are TGCGCCAGCAGCTTGGTATGGAGCCGGGACATTACCTACGAGCAGTACTTC. Full variable domain (remainder filled in from reference TRBV5-1 and TRBJ2-7): KAGVTQTPRYLIKTRGQQVTLSCSPISGHRSVSWYQQTPGQGLQFLFEYFSETQRNKGNFPGRFSGRQFSNSRSEMNVSTLELGDSALYLCASSLVWSRDITYEQYFGPGTRLTVT.

The rearrangement links TRBV7-8 to TRBJ2-1, with TRBD2 matching 13 bases. The CDR3 has 16 residues. Germline V gene data show CDR1 as SGHVS and CDR2 as FQNEAQ. The J segment lost 8 bases and the V segment lost 7 bases, leaving 11 bases of the junction unmatched. The CDR3 DNA reads as TGTGCCAGCAAGAAAGGGCCGGGACTAGCGGGATATGAGCAGTTCTTC. This encodes CASKKGPGLAGYEQFF.

This chain links TRBV11-2 with TRBJ2-7; 7 bases map to TRBD2. V trimming: 5 bases; J trimming: 3 bases; junction bases outside the gene matches: 4. Germline V gives CDR1 SGHAT, CDR2 FQNNGV. The length of the CDR3 is 13 residues. The CDR3 protein is CASSARGDYEQYF. CDR3 DNA: TGTGCCAGCAGCGCCCGGGGGGACTACGAGCAGTACTTC. Based on the CDR3 plus reference TRBV11-2 and TRBJ2-7, the full variable domain is EAGVAQSPRYKIIEKRQSVAFWCNPISGHATLYWYQQILGQGPKLLIQFQNNGVVDDSQLPKDRFSAERLKGVDSTLKIQPAKLEDSAVYLCASSARGDYEQYFGPGTRLTVT.